This record looks at one T cell receptor (beta chain) sequence and its context. Its antigen is unknown. Amplification used 60 Vbeta primers and 13 Jbeta primers. The method was immunoSEQ multiplex PCR; TCRdb's version includes in-frame clones alone and lacks a portion of them. The sample yields about 130,000 clones, just under 75% seen once. This record comes from a study of cytomegalovirus exposure and HLA in healthy donors. Notes on the study in general: There was a cluster of highly shared sequence variants that was likely a sequencing artifact. Cytomegalovirus association was listed for 164 TCR beta chains.

The sequence came from a man in his 60s in good health and CMV-seropositive. Specimen: PBMCs.

CDR3 nucleotide sequence: TGTGCCAGTAGCTCCATGGAGGGTTTTGGTTCACCCCTCCACTTT. Translation gives CASSSMEGFGSPLHF. The chain couples TRBV19 to TRBJ1-6; no clear D. The germline gives CDR1 LNHDA, CDR2 SQIVND (reference sequence). V lost 6 bases, J lost 9 bases, and 18 bases lay in between. CDR3 length: 15 residues.